The 27 T cell receptor beta chains reported below all come from one sample, sequenced in a study of blood T cell repertoires in COVID-19. Libraries were prepared by immunoSEQ multiplex PCR; TCRdb keeps only in-frame clonotypes and omits some of them. There are about 200,000 clones in the sample; approximately 87% occur only once, and roughly 2.2% lies in the top ten. Sequencing input: peripheral blood. These receptors originate from a woman in her forties or fifties with acute or convalescent COVID-19.

The chain employs TRBV15 and TRBJ1-5, with 7 positions matching TRBD1. This CDR3 spans 16 amino acids. The V gene end was trimmed by 2 bases and the J gene end by 4 bases; junction bases not matched to a gene: 8. Germline CDR1 and CDR2: LNHNV and YYDKDF (reference sequence). The CDR3 nucleotides are TGTGCCACCAGCAGAAGTAGACAGGGCGGGAATCAGCCCCAGCATTTT. It specifies CATSRSRQGGNQPQHF.

J is TRBJ1-3 and V is TRBV6-5; 9 bases map to TRBD1. With V trimmed by 4 bases and J by 4 bases, 5 bases remained unmatched. This CDR3 has 15 residues. Germline CDR1 reads MNHEY; CDR2 reads SVGAGI. CDR3 in amino acids: CASSWTGDFGNTIYF. As DNA, the CDR3 is TGTGCCAGCAGTTGGACAGGGGACTTCGGAAACACCATATATTTT.

The CDR3 nucleotides read TGCGCCAGCAGCTTTGGGGGACAGGGAGAGACCCAGTACTTC. Protein sequence: CASSFGGQGETQYF. The gene calls are TRBV5-1 and TRBJ2-5; the match to TRBD1 covers 9 bases. V dropped 2 bases and J dropped 4; count of bases not matched to a gene: 3. The CDR3 consists of 14 residues. CDR1 is SGHRS, CDR2 YFSETQ, per germline. Together with reference TRBV5-1 and TRBJ2-5, the CDR3 gives the full variable domain: KAGVTQTPRYLIKTRGQQVTLSCSPISGHRSVSWYQQTPGQGLQFLFEYFSETQRNKGNFPGRFSGRQFSNSRSEMNVSTLELGDSALYLCASSFGGQGETQYFGPGTRLLVL.

In this sample, this clone turned up once. The CDR3 spells CASSPSRVVSYNEQFF. CDR3 nucleotide sequence: TGTGCCAGCAGCCCCTCAAGAGTCGTCTCCTACAATGAGCAGTTCTTC. The V call is TRBV5-4, the J call TRBJ2-1; no firm D call. Germline V gene lookup returns CDR1 SGHNT and CDR2 YYREEE (reference sequence). This CDR3 is 16 amino acids long. V was shortened by 4 bases and J by 0 bases, with 14 bases between the two germline ends.

The gene calls are TRBV7-2 and TRBJ2-6; a weak D match, TRBD2 (6 bases). Per germline, CDR1 SGHTA and CDR2 FQGNSA. The V end lost 4 bases, the J end lost 4 bases, and 14 bases lay between the germline ends. This CDR3 has 16 amino acids. The CDR3 protein is CASSSNRGYGANVLTF. The CDR3 DNA reads TGTGCCAGCAGCTCAAACCGGGGGTACGGGGCCAACGTCCTGACTTTC.

This chain joins TRBV20-1 and TRBJ1-1; no definite D call. The CDR3 runs to 14 residues. The germline gives CDR1 DFQATT, CDR2 SNEGSKA (reference sequence). The V end lost 3 bases, the J end lost 5 bases, and 16 bases lay between the germline ends. The CDR3 loop is CSASPGSRGTEAFF. CDR3 nucleotides: TGCAGTGCTAGTCCAGGCTCTCGTGGGACTGAAGCTTTCTTT.

V usage is TRBV3-1 (or the pseudogene TRBV3-2) and J usage is TRBJ2-5; a possible D gene is TRBD1 (6 bases). V dropped 3 bases and J dropped 5 bases, with 19 bases sitting between them. The CDR3 length is 16 residues. Germline V lookup: CDR1 LGHDT, CDR2 YNNKEL (reference sequence). The CDR3 DNA reads TGTGCCAGCAGCCAGCCCAGCCAGGGGCCCAGGGAGACCCAGTACTTC. It codes for CASSQPSQGPRETQYF.

V gene TRBV4-1 combines with J gene TRBJ2-5; no firm D call. Germline CDR1 reads MGHRA; CDR2 reads YSYEKL. This CDR3 has 13 residues. V lost 2 bases to trimming and J lost 5 bases, with 9 bases between them. The chain's CDR3 is CASSQRQLETQYF. In DNA, the CDR3 is TGCGCCAGCAGCCAACGTCAGTTGGAGACCCAGTACTTC.

The chain is built from TRBV19 and TRBJ2-3; 10 bases match TRBD2. This CDR3 is 14 amino acids long. CDR1 is LNHDA and CDR2 is SQIVND in the germline V gene (reference sequence). Trimming removed 5 bases from V and 7 bases from J; junction bases left unmatched: 6. The CDR3 DNA reads as TGTGCCAGTAGTCTTCGGACTAGCGGAAATACGCAGTATTTT. Amino acids: CASSLRTSGNTQYF.

The chain is built from TRBV9 and TRBJ2-5; TRBD2 matches at 8 bases. V was pared by 4 bases and J by 4 bases, with 3 bases of the junction left unmatched. Germline V gene lookup returns CDR1 SGDLS and CDR2 YYNGEE. The CDR3 is 13 amino acids. The CDR3 DNA reads as TGTGCCAGCAGCCCGGGGGGGCGAGAGACCCAGTACTTC. Translating gives CASSPGGRETQYF.

This chain uses TRBV27 with TRBJ2-7; 8 nucleotides match TRBD1. Looked up from germline, CDR1 is MNHEY and CDR2 is SMNVEV (reference sequence). After removal of 4 bases from V and 2 bases from J, the junction contained 7 bases not matched to a gene. The CDR3 has 15 residues. In DNA, the CDR3 is TGTGCCAGCAGTTCGACGACAGGGGTCACCTACGAGCAGTACTTC. Translation: CASSSTTGVTYEQYF.

The chain is built from TRBV3-1 (or the pseudogene TRBV3-2) and TRBJ2-5; D perhaps matches TRBD2 (6 bases). This CDR3 has 16 amino acids. The germline V gene encodes CDR1 LGHDT and CDR2 YNNKEL (reference sequence). V lost 0 bases, J lost 5 bases, and 16 bases lay in between. The CDR3 loop is CASSQDWRLVRETQYF. The DNA of the CDR3 is TGTGCCAGCAGCCAAGATTGGAGACTAGTTAGGGAGACCCAGTACTTC.

The chain employs TRBV19 and TRBJ2-2; possible D gene TRBD2, 5 bases. This CDR3 region has 15 residues. The germline V gene encodes CDR1 LNHDA and CDR2 SQIVND (reference sequence). Trimming left V 4 bases short and J 3 bases short, with 12 bases between. The CDR3 DNA follows: TGTGCCAGTAGTACAGCGGAGAGGGACACCGGGGAGCTGTTTTTT. Translating gives CASSTAERDTGELFF.

The chain uses TRBV9 and TRBJ1-4; unclear D gene. Germline V gene data show CDR1 as SGDLS and CDR2 as YYNGEE. The CDR3 consists of 13 residues. Trimming stripped 4 bases from V and 11 bases from J, with 15 bases between. CDR3 nucleotides: TGTGCCAGCAGCTTGGGCTCAGCGGGGAAACTGTTTTTT. Residues: CASSLGSAGKLFF.

The J gene is TRBJ2-1, the V gene TRBV19, with a tentative D call TRBD2 (6 bases). Trimming left V 3 bases short and J 3 bases short, with 9 bases between. Germline V gene lookup returns CDR1 LNHDA and CDR2 SQIVND (reference sequence). The CDR3 is 14 amino acids. Written as DNA, the CDR3 is TGTGCCAGTAGTATCTCCGGGAGCTACAATGAGCAGTTCTTC. It specifies CASSISGSYNEQFF.

This chain uses TRBV7-9 with TRBJ1-2, with 12 bases lining up with TRBD1. J lost 8 bases, V lost 6 bases, and 10 bases had no gene match. Germline CDR1 reads SEHNR; CDR2 reads FQNEAQ (reference sequence). The CDR3 is made up of 15 amino acids. CDR3 loop: CASRRPGQGARGYTF. DNA of the CDR3: TGTGCCAGCAGAAGACCGGGACAGGGGGCGCGAGGCTACACCTTC. Full variable domain (missing parts from reference TRBV7-9 and TRBJ1-2): DTGVSQNPRHKITKRGQNVTFRCDPISEHNRLYWYRQTLGQGPEFLTYFQNEAQLEKSRLLSDRFSAERPKGSFSTLEIQRTEQGDSAMYLCASRRPGQGARGYTFGSGTRLTVV.

This sequence joins TRBV23-1 and TRBJ1-2; D is possibly TRBD1 (6 bases). TRBV23-1 is an open reading frame, and its role is uncertain. CDR3 length equals 14 residues. V lost 3 bases and J 0 bases, leaving 8 bases between the germline ends. DNA for the CDR3: TGCGCCAGCAGTCATGGACAGTCTAACTATGGCTACACCTTC. Protein sequence: CASSHGQSNYGYTF.

The rearrangement uses TRBV30 and TRBJ1-1; D ambiguous. The germline gives CDR1 GTSNPN, CDR2 SVGIG (reference sequence). The V end was cut by 3 bases, the J end by 3 bases, with 14 bases between. The CDR3 extends over 14 amino acids. The CDR3 sequence: CAWSREGEYTEAFF. The CDR3 DNA sequence: TGTGCCTGGAGCCGGGAGGGAGAGTACACTGAAGCTTTCTTT.

The chain has TRBV7-9 and TRBJ2-1; maybe TRBD1 (5 bases). Germline CDR1 SEHNR, CDR2 FQNEAQ (reference sequence). The CDR3 sequence is 12 residues long. Trimming pared 8 bases from V and 4 bases from J, leaving 9 bases between. CDR3 sequence reads: CASPDTYNEQFF. The CDR3 DNA sequence: TGTGCCAGCCCGGACACTTACAATGAGCAGTTCTTC.

CDR3 coding DNA: TGCGCCAGCAGCCAAACAGGGACCATCCTAGCCGGATATGGCTACACCTTC. Its protein product is CASSQTGTILAGYGYTF. V and J are TRBV4-1 and TRBJ1-2, with D possibly matching TRBD1 (6 bases). With 2 bases removed from V and 5 bases from J, the gap between germline ends came to 21 bases. Germline-derived CDR1 and CDR2 are MGHRA and YSYEKL. The CDR3 has 17 amino acids.

J is TRBJ2-1 and V is TRBV9, with 9 bases that match TRBD2. After removal of 0 bases from V and 6 bases from J, the junction contained 4 bases not matched to a gene. Germline CDR1 SGDLS, CDR2 YYNGEE. CDR3 length: 15 residues. CDR3 nucleotides: TGTGCCAGCAGCGTAGCGGTTAGCGGGAGCAATGAGCAGTTCTTC. Amino acids: CASSVAVSGSNEQFF.

The chain links TRBV7-6 to TRBJ1-6; TRBD1 might be the D (6 bases). CDR3 length equals 15 residues. The V end was cut by 5 bases, the J end by 7 bases, with 15 bases between. Germline CDR1 SGHVS, CDR2 FNYEAQ. The CDR3 coding sequence is TGTGCCAGCAGCCTACAACAGGGCGTGAATTCACCCCTCCACTTT. Translated, it gives CASSLQQGVNSPLHF.

The rearrangement joins TRBV7-6 to TRBJ2-7; TRBD2 matches 8 bases. CDR1 is SGHVS, CDR2 FNYEAQ, per germline. The CDR3 covers 15 residues. The V segment lost 5 bases and the J segment 4 bases; nucleotides outside the gene matches: 10. The CDR3 loop reads CASSLRGSGAYEQYF. The CDR3 DNA is TGTGCCAGCAGCCTCCGGGGTAGCGGGGCTTACGAGCAGTACTTC.

The chain carries TRBV29-1 and TRBJ1-4; 9 bases line up with TRBD1. With V trimmed by 7 bases and J by 7 bases, 4 bases remained unmatched. CDR1 and CDR2 from the germline V gene are SQVTM and ANQGSEA. This CDR3 region has 12 residues. The CDR3 loop reads CSAGDRAEKLFF. The CDR3, as DNA: TGCAGCGCCGGGGACAGGGCTGAAAAACTGTTTTTT.

The V gene is TRBV18, the J gene TRBJ1-1; D might be TRBD1 (6 bases). The CDR3 loop spans 15 amino acids. The germline V gene encodes CDR1 KGHSH and CDR2 LQKENI. V was shortened by 1 base and J by 4 bases, with 13 bases between the two germline ends. CDR3 residues: CASSPQQGDGTEAFF. The CDR3 DNA is TGTGCCAGCTCACCACAACAGGGAGACGGCACTGAAGCTTTCTTT.

This chain connects TRBV4-3 to TRBJ2-7; 10 bases are shared with TRBD2. J lost 3 bases, V lost 1 base, and 6 bases had no gene match. The CDR3 is 16 amino acids. Germline loops: CDR1 LGHNA, CDR2 YSLEER. This chain's CDR3 is CASSQGTSGPDYEQYF. The CDR3 DNA reads as TGCGCCAGCAGCCAAGGGACTAGCGGTCCTGACTACGAGCAGTACTTC.

The chain employs TRBV6-5 and TRBJ2-6, with 8 bases matching TRBD1. With V trimmed by 5 bases and J by 3 bases, 3 bases remained unmatched. Germline V gives CDR1 MNHEY, CDR2 SVGAGI. This CDR3 comprises 15 residues. For the CDR3, the DNA is TGTGCCAGCAGTCCTACAGGGGGTGGGGCCAACGTCCTGACTTTC. Its protein is CASSPTGGGANVLTF.